A selection of T cell receptor beta chains follows, all from one sample in a study of T cell responses to AZD1222 COVID-19 vaccine. The assay was immunoSEQ multiplex PCR, and TCRdb's table has in-frame clones only and misses some. Of approximately 150,000 clones detected, around nine tenths appear once; the ten largest clones hold 2.5% to 3%. This sample comprised peripheral blood, obtained on day 0 of AZD1222 vaccination. These TCRs come from an adult in good health. Both conserved end residues are part of each CDR3. D genes are given only for firm matches. Some rows mark clone size as missing; the rest say once, few, many or name a class of expanded clone.

CASRAGGAGEKLFF TGTGCCAGCAGAGCAGGGGGTGCCGGTGAAAAACTGTTTTTT TRBJ1-4 TRBV6-5 NA TRBD1
CASSPRDRGYEQYF TGTGCCAGCAGCCCCCGGGACAGGGGTTACGAGCAGTACTTC TRBJ2-7 TRBV5-6 NA TRBD1
CASSIGYHGYTF TGTGCCAGTAGTATAGGGTACCATGGCTACACCTTC TRBJ1-2 TRBV19 NA NA
CASSATGAGNTEAFF TGTGCCAGCAGCGCCACAGGGGCGGGGAACACTGAAGCTTTCTTT TRBJ1-1 TRBV9 NA TRBD1
CASQQGTTYGYTF TGTGCCAGCCAACAGGGGACTACCTATGGCTACACCTTC TRBJ1-2 TRBV25-1 NA TRBD1
CASSPGTALRETQYF TGTGCCAGCAGCCCCGGGACAGCCCTCCGAGAGACCCAGTACTTC TRBJ2-5 TRBV7-3 NA TRBD1
CASSLVGTGVNEQFF TGTGCCAGCAGCTTAGTGGGGACAGGGGTTAATGAGCAGTTCTTC TRBJ2-1 TRBV7-2 NA TRBD1
CASSYSFLGEDSPLHF TGTGCCAGCAGTTACTCCTTCCTGGGGGAGGATTCACCCCTCCACTTT TRBJ1-6 TRBV6-5 NA NA
CASSQSGQITGELFF TGTGCCAGCAGCCAATCGGGACAAATCACCGGGGAGCTGTTTTTT TRBJ2-2 TRBV4-2 NA NA
CASSYGTGRSGNTEAFF TGTGCCAGCAGCTACGGGACAGGGAGGTCTGGGAACACTGAAGCTTTCTTT TRBJ1-1 TRBV5-4 NA TRBD1
CASSLGPVADTQYF TGTGCCAGCAGCTTAGGGCCGGTTGCAGATACGCAGTATTTT TRBJ2-3 TRBV7-2 NA NA
CASSPPGKWNEKLFF TGTGCCAGCAGCCCCCCGGGGAAGTGGAACGAAAAACTGTTTTTT TRBJ1-4 TRBV7-9 NA NA
CASSVAGQGGAEQYF TGTGCCAGCAGCGTAGCCGGACAGGGGGGAGCCGAGCAGTACTTC TRBJ2-7 TRBV9 NA TRBD1
CASVLTGAEAYEQYF TGCGCCAGCGTGTTAACAGGGGCCGAAGCCTACGAGCAGTACTTC TRBJ2-7 TRBV10-1 NA TRBD1
CASFQTGTETQYF TGTGCCAGCTTCCAAACAGGGACAGAGACCCAGTACTTC TRBJ2-5 TRBV7-3 NA NA
CASSGWDRGGSAKNIQYF TGTGCCAGCAGCGGGTGGGACAGGGGAGGATCAGCCAAAAACATTCAGTACTTC TRBJ2-4 TRBV7-2 NA TRBD1
CASSPPNRPGRTSRRTEAFF TGTGCCAGCTCACCACCAAACCGTCCGGGACGGACTTCAAGGAGGACTGAAGCTTTCTTT TRBJ1-1 TRBV18 NA NA
CASSEPGQGSEKLFF TGTGCCAGCAGTGAGCCGGGACAGGGAAGTGAAAAACTGTTTTTT TRBJ1-4 TRBV6-1 NA TRBD1
CASSADRGDTQYF TGTGCCAGTAGCGCCGACAGGGGTGATACGCAGTATTTT TRBJ2-3 TRBV19 NA TRBD1
CSVGSLAGRTDTQYF TGCAGCGTTGGAAGCCTAGCGGGGCGCACAGATACGCAGTATTTT TRBJ2-3 TRBV29-1 NA TRBD2
CASSLDTGFGAYGYTF TGTGCCAGCAGCTTAGACACAGGGTTTGGAGCGTATGGCTACACCTTC TRBJ1-2 TRBV7-2 NA NA
CASRSRGGAPETQYF TGTGCCAGCAGATCACGAGGGGGGGCACCAGAGACCCAGTACTTC TRBJ2-5 TRBV6-5 NA NA
CASSLSASLLERDYGYTF TGTGCCAGCAGTTTGTCCGCCAGCCTACTTGAACGGGACTATGGCTACACCTTC TRBJ1-2 TRBV27 NA NA
CASSQDYGYRGYTF TGTGCCAGCAGCCAAGATTACGGTTATCGTGGCTACACCTTC TRBJ1-2 TRBV4-2 NA NA
CASSKTRGVTEAFF TGTGCCAGTAGTAAAACCAGGGGTGTCACTGAAGCTTTCTTT TRBJ1-1 TRBV19 NA NA
CASSEPLLRAGDSYEQYF TGTGCCAGCAGTGAACCCTTGCTCCGGGCGGGGGACTCCTACGAGCAGTACTTC TRBJ2-7 TRBV2 NA TRBD2
CASSVGFGTGLGEQYF TGTGCCAGCAGCGTAGGGTTTGGGACAGGGTTGGGAGAGCAGTACTTC TRBJ2-7 TRBV9 NA TRBD1
CASSLAWGVSYEQYF TGCGCCAGCAGCTTGGCCTGGGGCGTCTCCTACGAGCAGTACTTC TRBJ2-7 TRBV5-1 NA NA
CASSLQEGQPQHF TGTGCCAGCAGCCTCCAAGAAGGGCAGCCCCAGCATTTT TRBJ1-5 TRBV27 NA NA
CASSQKGQPLIAYEQYF TGTGCCAGCAGCCAAAAGGGACAGCCCTTAATTGCCTACGAGCAGTACTTC TRBJ2-7 TRBV3-1/TRBV3-2 few TRBD1
CASSLPPPGGFTGELFF TGTGCCAGCAGCTTACCCCCGCCAGGGGGATTTACCGGGGAGCTGTTTTTT TRBJ2-2 TRBV3-1/TRBV3-2 NA TRBD1
CASSPPPVKGYGYTF TGTGCCAGCAGTCCACCCCCCGTCAAGGGATATGGCTACACCTTC TRBJ1-2 TRBV6-2/TRBV6-3 NA NA
CSVGSWGGTEAFF TGCAGCGTTGGGTCTTGGGGTGGCACTGAAGCTTTCTTT TRBJ1-1 TRBV29-1 NA NA
CASSLSLQGDYGYTF TGTGCCAGCAGCTTGTCTCTACAAGGAGACTATGGCTACACCTTC TRBJ1-2 TRBV5-6 NA NA
CASSLSSGGVWEQYF TGTGCCAGCAGCCTAAGTAGCGGGGGAGTTTGGGAGCAGTACTTC TRBJ2-7 TRBV4-2 NA TRBD2
CSALQGNSEAFF TGCAGCGCCCTCCAGGGGAATTCCGAAGCTTTCTTT TRBJ1-1 TRBV29-1 NA NA
CSVGSDRDNEQFF TGCAGCGTTGGGTCTGACAGGGACAATGAGCAGTTCTTC TRBJ2-1 TRBV29-1 NA TRBD1
CASSFPSIGGRYGYTF TGTGCCAGCAGCTTTCCCTCTATAGGGGGCCGCTATGGCTACACCTTC TRBJ1-2 TRBV7-9 NA TRBD1
CASSAQGSGQPQHF TGTGCCAGCAGCGCACAGGGGTCGGGTCAGCCCCAGCATTTT TRBJ1-5 TRBV9 NA TRBD1
CASSQDVTTYEQYF TGCGCCAGCAGCCAAGATGTAACCACCTACGAGCAGTACTTC TRBJ2-7 TRBV4-1 NA NA
CASSLEGAGWRGYTF TGCGCCAGCAGCTTGGAGGGGGCAGGGTGGCGTGGCTACACCTTC TRBJ1-2 TRBV5-1 NA TRBD1
CASSLNSGAIAETQYF TGCGCCAGCAGCTTGAATAGCGGGGCCATAGCGGAGACCCAGTACTTC TRBJ2-5 TRBV5-1 NA TRBD2
CASSQGRNLAGASAGQFF TGTGCCAGCAGCCAAGGCCGGAACCTAGCGGGGGCATCCGCTGGGCAGTTCTTC TRBJ2-1 TRBV14 NA TRBD2
CATSMTGTVANQPQHF TGTGCCACCAGCATGACCGGGACAGTTGCCAATCAGCCCCAGCATTTT TRBJ1-5 TRBV15 NA TRBD1
CASSERTASAFF TGCGCCAGCAGTGAAAGGACAGCCTCGGCTTTCTTT TRBJ1-1 TRBV10-2 NA NA
CASSGTESNGYTF TGTGCCAGCAGCGGAACAGAGTCCAATGGCTACACCTTC TRBJ1-2 TRBV6-6 NA NA
CASSQDQPTEPLFAYGYTF TGCGCCAGCAGCCAAGATCAGCCGACCGAACCCCTTTTTGCCTATGGCTACACCTTC TRBJ1-2 TRBV4-3 NA NA
CASSSGFLSYEQYF TGTGCCAGCAGCTCAGGGTTCCTCTCCTACGAGCAGTACTTC TRBJ2-7 TRBV5-6 NA NA
CARSLGGGAYEQYF TGTGCCAGAAGCTTGGGCGGGGGGGCCTACGAGCAGTACTTC TRBJ2-7 TRBV5-3 NA TRBD2
CASSMIGQGTNIPYEQYF TGTGCCAGTAGTATGATCGGACAGGGGACTAATATTCCCTACGAGCAGTACTTC TRBJ2-7 TRBV19 NA TRBD1
CASSYGRDEAFF TGTGCCAGCAGTTATGGACGTGATGAAGCTTTCTTT TRBJ1-1 TRBV6-5 NA NA